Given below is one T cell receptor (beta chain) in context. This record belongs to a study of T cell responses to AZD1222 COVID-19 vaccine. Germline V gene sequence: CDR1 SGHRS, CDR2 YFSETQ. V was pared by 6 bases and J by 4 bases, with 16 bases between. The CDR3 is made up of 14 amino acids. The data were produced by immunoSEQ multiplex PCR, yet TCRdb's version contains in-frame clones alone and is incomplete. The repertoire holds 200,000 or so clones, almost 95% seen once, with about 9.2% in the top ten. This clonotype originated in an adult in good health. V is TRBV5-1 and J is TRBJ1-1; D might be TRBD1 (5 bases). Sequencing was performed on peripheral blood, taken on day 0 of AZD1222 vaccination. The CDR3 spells CASKVNTGGTEAFF. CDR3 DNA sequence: TGCGCCAGCAAAGTCAACACCGGGGGCACTGAAGCTTTCTTT. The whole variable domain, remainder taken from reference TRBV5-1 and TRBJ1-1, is KAGVTQTPRYLIKTRGQQVTLSCSPISGHRSVSWYQQTPGQGLQFLFEYFSETQRNKGNFPGRFSGRQFSNSRSEMNVSTLELGDSALYLCASKVNTGGTEAFFGQGTRLTVV.